This is a list of T cell receptor beta chains from one sample in a study of cytomegalovirus exposure and HLA in healthy donors. The assay was immunoSEQ multiplex PCR, and TCRdb's table has in-frame clones only and misses some. The data contain about 170,000 clones, nearly 80% of them singletons. Sequenced: PBMCs. The receptors stem from a middle-aged man in good health and CMV-seropositive. CDR3s include the opening cysteine and the closing phenylalanine or tryptophan. A D gene is named only where the DNA matches it firmly. The size of a clone is reported for some rows only, either as once, few or many, or as a class for expanded clones.

J: TRBJ2-3
D: -
V: TRBV10-3
size: -
length: 13
DNA: TGTGCCATCATGGAGCGCCCTCAAGATACGCAGTATTTT
CDR3: CAIMERPQDTQYF

J: TRBJ2-7
D: -
V: TRBV14
size: -
length: 15
DNA: TGTGCCAGCAGCCAAGAGGAGTCAGGGCTGCACGAGCAGTACTTC
CDR3: CASSQEESGLHEQYF

J: TRBJ2-1
D: TRBD2
V: TRBV5-1
size: -
length: 16
DNA: TGCGCCAGCAGCTACCGGACTAGCGGGAGAGGCAATGAGCAGTTCTTC
CDR3: CASSYRTSGRGNEQFF

J: TRBJ1-3
D: -
V: TRBV6-6
size: once
length: 14
DNA: TGTGCCAGCAGTTACGAGGTCACTGGAAACACCATATATTTT
CDR3: CASSYEVTGNTIYF

J: TRBJ1-2
D: TRBD1
V: TRBV5-1
size: few
length: 15
DNA: TGCGCCAGCAGCTTAACCGGGACAGGGGGCTTAGGCTACACCTTC
CDR3: CASSLTGTGGLGYTF

J: TRBJ1-2
D: -
V: TRBV28
size: -
length: 14
DNA: TGTGCCAGCAGTCCTGGGGGCGACAACTATGGCTACACCTTC
CDR3: CASSPGGDNYGYTF

J: TRBJ2-5
D: -
V: TRBV5-1
size: -
length: 15
DNA: TGCGCCAGCAGCTTGGATCCAGGTTCATGGGAGACCCAGTACTTC
CDR3: CASSLDPGSWETQYF

J: TRBJ2-7
D: TRBD2
V: TRBV19
size: -
length: 16
DNA: TGTGCCAGTAGCCCCGGGACTACCTTAATCTCCTACGAGCAGTACTTC
CDR3: CASSPGTTLISYEQYF

J: TRBJ2-1
D: TRBD2
V: TRBV11-2
size: -
length: 15
DNA: TGTGCCAGCAGCGCAGGACTAGCGGGGAGTATTGAGCAGTTCTTC
CDR3: CASSAGLAGSIEQFF

J: TRBJ1-1
D: TRBD1
V: TRBV2
size: once
length: 15
DNA: TGTGCCAGCTTGTTCCAGGGGGTGAGGCACACTGAAGCTTTCTTT
CDR3: CASLFQGVRHTEAFF

J: TRBJ2-5
D: TRBD2
V: TRBV5-1
size: -
length: 14
DNA: TGCGCCAGCAGCGAGGCGGGAGGGCAAGAGACCCAGTACTTC
CDR3: CASSEAGGQETQYF

J: TRBJ1-4
D: TRBD1
V: TRBV11-3
size: -
length: 14
DNA: TGTGCCAGCAGCTCTGGGACAGGTCGAGAAAAACTGTTTTTT
CDR3: CASSSGTGREKLFF

J: TRBJ2-3
D: TRBD1
V: TRBV19
size: -
length: 14
DNA: TGTGCCAGTCAAGACAGGGGGCAATCAGATACGCAGTATTTT
CDR3: CASQDRGQSDTQYF

J: TRBJ1-5
D: -
V: TRBV28
size: -
length: 14
DNA: TGTGCCAGCAGTTTCGGCGGGCCGGGACAGCCCCAGCATTTT
CDR3: CASSFGGPGQPQHF

J: TRBJ2-3
D: -
V: TRBV5-8
size: -
length: 13
DNA: TGTGCCAGCAGCCCCTTCCAACTTCTACGGCAGTATTTT
CDR3: CASSPFQLLRQYF

J: TRBJ2-7
D: -
V: TRBV27
size: -
length: 14
DNA: TGTGCCAGCAGTAAACAGGCCAAGGCATACGAGCAGTACTTC
CDR3: CASSKQAKAYEQYF

J: TRBJ2-1
D: -
V: TRBV30
size: few
length: 11
DNA: TGTGCCTGGAATCAGGGGGGCGCTGGGTTCTTC
CDR3: CAWNQGGAGFF

J: TRBJ1-4
D: TRBD1
V: TRBV6-5
size: -
length: 14
DNA: TGTGCCAGCAGTTTGGGACAGGGGAATGAAAAACTGTTTTTT
CDR3: CASSLGQGNEKLFF

J: TRBJ2-7
D: -
V: TRBV30
size: -
length: 13
DNA: TGTGCCTGGAGTAGGCAGGGGCTTGGGAGGCAGTACTTC
CDR3: CAWSRQGLGRQYF

J: TRBJ2-5
D: TRBD2
V: TRBV9
size: -
length: 16
DNA: TGTGCCAGCAGCCCCCGAGGAGCGGGAGTGGTAGAGACCCAGTACTTC
CDR3: CASSPRGAGVVETQYF

J: TRBJ2-1
D: TRBD2
V: TRBV5-1
size: -
length: 16
DNA: TGCGCCAGCAGCTTGGATCCTAGCGGGAGTTACAATGAGCAGTTCTTC
CDR3: CASSLDPSGSYNEQFF

J: TRBJ2-2
D: -
V: TRBV5-1
size: -
length: 14
DNA: TGCGCCAGCAGCTGGCAGGGCAACACCGGGGAGCTGTTTTTT
CDR3: CASSWQGNTGELFF

J: TRBJ1-1
D: -
V: TRBV7-9
size: -
length: 14
DNA: TGTTCCAGCAGCGGGGGGACGGTGAACACTGAAGCTTTCTTT
CDR3: CSSSGGTVNTEAFF

J: TRBJ2-1
D: TRBD1
V: TRBV5-1
size: -
length: 16
DNA: TGCGCCAGCAGCTTGGCGGCAGGGGGCGGCCACAATGAGCAGTTCTTC
CDR3: CASSLAAGGGHNEQFF

J: TRBJ1-2
D: -
V: TRBV5-1
size: -
length: 15
DNA: TGCGCCAGCAGCTTGGTGGGTTCAGGCTTTATTGGCTACACCTTC
CDR3: CASSLVGSGFIGYTF

J: TRBJ2-7
D: TRBD2
V: TRBV13
size: -
length: 16
DNA: TGTGCCAGCAGCTTAGTAACTAGCGGACTAGCCTACGAGCAGTACTTC
CDR3: CASSLVTSGLAYEQYF

J: TRBJ2-2
D: -
V: TRBV28
size: -
length: 15
DNA: TGTGCCAGCAGTTTGGGGACACCGAACACCGGGGAGCTGTTTTTT
CDR3: CASSLGTPNTGELFF

J: TRBJ1-3
D: -
V: TRBV5-1
size: -
length: 15
DNA: TGCGCCAGCAGCTTGGGGCAGGCCTCTGGAAACACCATATATTTT
CDR3: CASSLGQASGNTIYF

J: TRBJ1-2
D: TRBD1
V: TRBV19
size: -
length: 14
DNA: TGTGCCAGTAACTCGGGACAGGGGGCATATGGCTACACCTTC
CDR3: CASNSGQGAYGYTF

J: TRBJ2-4
D: -
V: TRBV21-1
size: once
length: 15
DNA: TGTGCCAGCAGCAAAGCCCAGATAGCCAAAAACATTCAGTACTTC
CDR3: CASSKAQIAKNIQYF

J: TRBJ2-1
D: -
V: TRBV12-5
size: -
length: 13
DNA: TGTGCTAGTGGTTCCCTAGACCGGGGTGAGCAGTTCTTC
CDR3: CASGSLDRGEQFF

J: TRBJ2-1
D: TRBD2
V: TRBV6-6
size: -
length: 15
DNA: TGTGCCAGCTTATACGGGGCGGGAGCACGCAATGAGCAGTTCTTC
CDR3: CASLYGAGARNEQFF

J: TRBJ2-7
D: TRBD2
V: TRBV11-3
size: -
length: 15
DNA: TGTGCCAGCAGCTCCCGGACTAGCGGCTACTACGAGCAGTACTTC
CDR3: CASSSRTSGYYEQYF

J: TRBJ1-5
D: -
V: TRBV9
size: -
length: 15
DNA: TGTGCCAGCAGCGAGGGGACAATCGGCAATCAGCCCCAGCATTTT
CDR3: CASSEGTIGNQPQHF

J: TRBJ1-5
D: -
V: TRBV6-6
size: -
length: 16
DNA: TGTGCCAGCAGTATCGACGGGTGGCGTAGCAATCAGCCCCAGCATTTT
CDR3: CASSIDGWRSNQPQHF

J: TRBJ2-7
D: -
V: TRBV11-2
size: -
length: 14
DNA: TGTGCCAGCAGGCCCACTAGCCGGACCTACGAGCAGTACTTC
CDR3: CASRPTSRTYEQYF

J: TRBJ2-1
D: -
V: TRBV7-6
size: -
length: 16
DNA: TGTGCCAGCAGCTTAAACTTAGCTTTTGTGGGCAATGAGCAGTTCTTC
CDR3: CASSLNLAFVGNEQFF

J: TRBJ2-4
D: TRBD1
V: TRBV19
size: -
length: 14
DNA: TGTGCCAGTAAATTGACAGGGGCCAAAAACAGTCAGTACTTC
CDR3: CASKLTGAKNSQYF

J: TRBJ1-1
D: TRBD1
V: TRBV7-2
size: -
length: 15
DNA: TGTGCCAGCAGCCCTCGACAGGGTAAGGGCACTGAAGCTTTCTTT
CDR3: CASSPRQGKGTEAFF

J: TRBJ2-1
D: TRBD2
V: TRBV19
size: -
length: 13
DNA: TGTGCCAGTAGTATTCAGCGGGAGGGGGAGCAGTTCTTC
CDR3: CASSIQREGEQFF

J: TRBJ2-1
D: TRBD2
V: TRBV9
size: -
length: 19
DNA: TGTGCCAGCAGCGTAGCGGGACTAATGGGACTAGCGGTCCCTGGTGAGCAGTTCTTC
CDR3: CASSVAGLMGLAVPGEQFF

J: TRBJ2-7
D: TRBD2
V: TRBV5-1
size: few
length: 18
DNA: TGCGCCAGCAGCCCGGGAATATTGGGACTAGCGGCTAACTACGAGCAGTACTTC
CDR3: CASSPGILGLAANYEQYF